This T cell receptor (beta chain) derives from a study of memory CD4+ T cells and cytomegalovirus serostatus. Study overall: Donors were healthy Belgian adults, 10 or so CMV seropositive and around 23 seronegative.

About this clone itself: Its antigen remains unknown.

The sort gate was single viable CD3+CD4+CD8-CD45RO+ cells for memory CD4+ T cells. CMV serostatus came from serum IgG against pp150, pp28, p38, p52. Study findings and constraints: Of under 200 reported CMV TCRbeta sequences, roughly 70 were found in memory CD4+ repertoires. Repertoires predicted CMV serostatus with median bootstrapped AUC of approximately 0.95.

CDR3 length: 16 amino acids. V was pared by 5 bases and J by 0 bases, with 14 bases between. Looked up from germline, CDR1 is MDHEN and CDR2 is SYDVKM. The method was immunoSEQ multiplex PCR; TCRdb's version includes in-frame clones alone and lacks a portion of them. Of some 26,000 clones in the sample, 76% were seen once. The rearrangement joins TRBV28 to TRBJ2-1, with D unclear. The receptor was isolated from an adult in good health and CMV-seronegative. Sequencing was carried out using memory CD4+ T cells from blood. CDR3 bases: TGTGCCAGCAGTGATATTACGGTGAGCTCCTACAATGAGCAGTTCTTC. It specifies CASSDITVSSYNEQFF.